These 7 T cell receptor beta chains originate from one sample sequenced in a study of CD8+ T cells in alopecia areata. RNA extraction was followed by reverse transcription into cDNA, which acted as the sequencing template. Sequencing was performed with immunoSEQ multiplex PCR; in TCRdb, only in-frame clones are kept and a portion is missing. The table lists 150,000 to 200,000 clones, 60% of them singletons. The treatment denotes: oral pan-JAK inhibitor, 5-10 mg twice daily. The source material was CD4+ T cells sorted from blood, sampled at week 24, from a patient treated with tofacitinib. Receptors originate from a human donor with alopecia areata.

V usage is TRBV2 and J usage is TRBJ1-2; possible D gene TRBD1, 5 bases. The CDR3 totals 15 residues. Trimming took off 6 bases at V and 5 bases at J, with 19 bases between the two ends. Germline V gene sequence: CDR1 SNHLY, CDR2 FYNNEI. The CDR3 loop is CASRFDRALGYGYTF. CDR3 DNA: TGTGCCAGCAGATTCGACAGAGCCCTGGGTTATGGCTACACCTTC.

The CDR3 reads CASRRTGGEPYEQYF. DNA for the CDR3: TGTGCCAGTAGGAGGACAGGGGGTGAACCCTACGAGCAGTACTTC. This chain connects TRBV19 to TRBJ2-7, with TRBD1 matching 10 bases. Per germline, CDR1 LNHDA and CDR2 SQIVND (reference sequence). The CDR3 extends over 15 amino acids. The trim removed 6 bases at V and 2 bases at J, leaving 7 bases unmatched.

V is TRBV29-1 and J is TRBJ2-5; 7 bases are a match to TRBD2. The ends lost 6 bases at V and 4 bases at J; junction bases unmatched: 14. This CDR3 has 15 amino acids. CDR1 is SQVTM, CDR2 ANQGSEA, per germline. CDR3 bases: TGCAGCGTCCGCGGGAGCCCGGTGAGGGGAGAGACCCAGTACTTC. Encoded protein: CSVRGSPVRGETQYF.

This clone was picked up a small number of times. The gene calls are TRBV5-1 and TRBJ2-7; either TRBD1 or TRBD2 may supply D (6 bases each). CDR3 length: 15 amino acids. Germline CDR1 SGHRS, CDR2 YFSETQ. Trimming removed 1 base from V and 3 bases from J, with 14 bases in between. The CDR3 bases are TGCGCCAGCAGCTTGAAGGGGGGTGACTTCTACGAGCAGTACTTC. The encoded protein is CASSLKGGDFYEQYF.

This clone showed up just a few times. J is TRBJ1-1 and V is TRBV29-1, with 10 bases lining up with TRBD1. Trimming at V came to 6 bases and at J to 10 bases, leaving 5 bases not matched to a gene. The CDR3 runs 11 residues. The V gene's germline CDR1 is SQVTM and CDR2 ANQGSEA. The CDR3 here is CSVRQGASAFF. In nucleotides, the CDR3 is TGCAGCGTCAGACAGGGGGCCTCAGCTTTCTTT.

The chain employs TRBV6-1 and TRBJ1-2; possible D gene TRBD1, 6 bases. With 6 bases removed from V and 6 bases from J, the gap between germline ends came to 14 bases. Germline CDR1 MNHNS, CDR2 SASEGT. The CDR3 is made up of 13 amino acids. CDR3 DNA sequence: TGTGCCAGCAGAACGACAGGCAAAGATGGCTACACCTTC. It translates to CASRTTGKDGYTF.

This chain links TRBV19 with TRBJ1-5, with D tentatively TRBD1 (5 bases). Germline V gene sequence: CDR1 LNHDA, CDR2 SQIVND (reference sequence). V was shortened by 5 bases and J by 0 bases, with 8 bases between the two germline ends. This CDR3 contains 14 residues. The CDR3 protein is CASSYRNSNQPQHF. CDR3 bases: TGTGCCAGTAGTTACAGGAATAGCAATCAGCCCCAGCATTTT.